This record concerns one TCR beta chain sequence. The data were obtained in a study of blood T cell repertoires in COVID-19. As for the study in general: COVID-19 samples from acute and convalescent phases originated in the United States, Italy and Spain.

In the authors' workflow: Researchers report that nucleated cell counts were estimated from reference gene primer amplification. This table comes from immunoSEQ multiplex PCR, and its TCRdb copy is limited to in-frame clones, with some not included. The V and J calls and clone size were taken over from that table, and D and trimming were inferred from the DNA. The sample lists approximately 62,000 clones, about 81% seen once, with about 15% in the top ten. This clonotype originated in an older man with acute or convalescent COVID-19. Sequenced sample: peripheral blood.

For the CDR3, the DNA is TGTGCCAGTAGTATAGGCTGGAGAGATGGCTACACCTTC. This gives the protein CASSIGWRDGYTF. V gene TRBV19 combines with J gene TRBJ1-2, with unresolved D. CDR3 size: 13 residues. Germline-derived CDR1 and CDR2 are LNHDA and SQIVND (reference sequence). Deletions cut 1 base from V and 6 bases from J, with 9 bases between.